The rows below give T cell receptor beta chains drawn from one sample of a study of neurological immune-mediated disorders. TCRdb re-derived calls from the 5' RACE reads in MiXCR, one entry per CDR3 protein. In the table there are roughly 70,000 distinct CDR3 sequences, 4% to 6% of which are singletons. Material: PBMCs. The receptors come from a woman aged 25 to 39 with multiple sclerosis. CDR3s include the opening cysteine and the closing phenylalanine or tryptophan. D genes are given only for firm matches. Clone size is given for some rows only: seen once, a few or many times, or a class if the clone is expanded.

size: many; V: TRBV5-1; J: TRBJ2-5; D: .; DNA: TGCGCCAGCAGCCCCGTTGCGGGGATCGAGACCCAGTACTTC; CDR3: CASSPVAGIETQYF
size: few; V: TRBV20-1; J: TRBJ1-2; D: .; DNA: TGCAGTGCTAGAGATTTCAGGACTAGCTATGGCTACACCTTC; CDR3: CSARDFRTSYGYTF
size: many; V: TRBV20-1; J: TRBJ2-3; D: .; DNA: TGCAGTGCTAGAGAGGGTAGTACGCAGTATTTT; CDR3: CSAREGSTQYF
size: .; V: TRBV3-1; J: TRBJ1-1; D: .; DNA: TGTGCCAGCAGCGCTGACAAAGGCAGAGCTTTCTTT; CDR3: CASSADKGRAFF
size: medium-sized; V: TRBV15; J: TRBJ1-1; D: .; DNA: TGTGCCACCAGCAGAGATAGTGTACAGCTGAACACTGAAGCTTTCTTT; CDR3: CATSRDSVQLNTEAFF
size: many; V: TRBV2; J: TRBJ2-5; D: TRBD2; DNA: TGTGCCAGCAAAAGCGGGGGGCAGGAGACCCAGTACTTC; CDR3: CASKSGGQETQYF
size: few; V: TRBV6-6; J: TRBJ2-3; D: TRBD2; DNA: TGTGCCAGCAGTTACTCCCCGGGGGGGTACAGCACAGATACGCAGTATTTT; CDR3: CASSYSPGGYSTDTQYF
size: .; V: TRBV20-1; J: TRBJ1-5; D: .; DNA: TGCAGTGCCTCTGACTCCGGGACAATAAATCAGCCCCAGCATTTT; CDR3: CSASDSGTINQPQHF
size: many; V: TRBV11-2; J: TRBJ2-7; D: .; DNA: TGTGCCAGCAGCGACTTGCGAGGGGGGCGTAAGAACTACGAGCAGTACTTC; CDR3: CASSDLRGGRKNYEQYF
size: many; V: TRBV20-1; J: TRBJ2-3; D: TRBD2; DNA: TGCAGTGCTACAACCCTGGGACTAGCGGGGATGGGAGATACGCAGTATTTT; CDR3: CSATTLGLAGMGDTQYF
size: many; V: TRBV20-1; J: TRBJ2-7; D: .; DNA: TGCAGTGCTAGTATTTCCTCCTACGAGCAGTACTTC; CDR3: CSASISSYEQYF
size: many; V: TRBV20-1; J: TRBJ2-5; D: .; DNA: TGCAGTGCTGCGAGGGAACCCCAAGAGACCCAGTACTTC; CDR3: CSAAREPQETQYF
size: many; V: TRBV15; J: TRBJ1-5; D: .; DNA: TGTGCCACCAGCAGAGGGAAAGAAGGAAGACAGCCCCAGCATTTT; CDR3: CATSRGKEGRQPQHF
size: few; V: TRBV7-9; J: TRBJ1-1; D: .; DNA: TGTGCCAGCAGCCCCCCCTCGGTGCAAGTGAACACTGAAGCTTTCTTT; CDR3: CASSPPSVQVNTEAFF
size: many; V: TRBV5-1; J: TRBJ2-2; D: TRBD1; DNA: TGCGCCAGCAGCTTGGGACAGGGGAACACCGGGGAGCTGTTTTTT; CDR3: CASSLGQGNTGELFF
size: few; V: TRBV12-3/TRBV12-4; J: TRBJ1-6; D: TRBD1; DNA: TGTGCCAGCAGTTTAGGGACAGGGGCACCCCTCAACTTT; CDR3: CASSLGTGAPLNF
size: few; V: TRBV20-1; J: TRBJ2-3; D: .; DNA: TGCAGTGCCACCCGGGACTCAAGCACAGATACGCAGTATTTT; CDR3: CSATRDSSTDTQYF
size: few; V: TRBV20-1; J: TRBJ1-6; D: TRBD1; DNA: TGCAGTGCTAGAGACCCCGGGACAGGGGGCTTTTCACCCCTCAACTTT; CDR3: CSARDPGTGGFSPLNF